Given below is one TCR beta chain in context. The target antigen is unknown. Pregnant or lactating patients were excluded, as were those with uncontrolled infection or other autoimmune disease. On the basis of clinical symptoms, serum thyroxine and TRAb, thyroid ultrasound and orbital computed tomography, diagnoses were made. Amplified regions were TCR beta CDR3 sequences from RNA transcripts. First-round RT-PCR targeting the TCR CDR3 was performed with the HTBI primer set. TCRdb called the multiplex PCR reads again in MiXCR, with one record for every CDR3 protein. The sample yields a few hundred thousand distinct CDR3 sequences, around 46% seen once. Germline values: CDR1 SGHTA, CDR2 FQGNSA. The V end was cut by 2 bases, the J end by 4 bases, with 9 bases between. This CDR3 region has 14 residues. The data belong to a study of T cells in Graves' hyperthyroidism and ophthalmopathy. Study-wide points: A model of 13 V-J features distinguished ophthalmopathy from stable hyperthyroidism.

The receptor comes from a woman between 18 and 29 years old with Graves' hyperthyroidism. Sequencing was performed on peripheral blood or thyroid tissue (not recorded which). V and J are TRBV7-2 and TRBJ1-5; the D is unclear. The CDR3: CASSLQVLNQPQHF. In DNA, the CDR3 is TGTGCCAGCAGCTTACAGGTGTTAAATCAGCCCCAGCATTTT. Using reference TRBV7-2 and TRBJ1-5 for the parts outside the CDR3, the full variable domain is GAGVSQSPSNKVTEKGKDVELRCDPISGHTALYWYRQSLGQGLEFLIYFQGNSAPDKSGLPSDRFSAERTGGSVSTLTIQRTQQEDSAVYLCASSLQVLNQPQHFGDGTRLSIL.